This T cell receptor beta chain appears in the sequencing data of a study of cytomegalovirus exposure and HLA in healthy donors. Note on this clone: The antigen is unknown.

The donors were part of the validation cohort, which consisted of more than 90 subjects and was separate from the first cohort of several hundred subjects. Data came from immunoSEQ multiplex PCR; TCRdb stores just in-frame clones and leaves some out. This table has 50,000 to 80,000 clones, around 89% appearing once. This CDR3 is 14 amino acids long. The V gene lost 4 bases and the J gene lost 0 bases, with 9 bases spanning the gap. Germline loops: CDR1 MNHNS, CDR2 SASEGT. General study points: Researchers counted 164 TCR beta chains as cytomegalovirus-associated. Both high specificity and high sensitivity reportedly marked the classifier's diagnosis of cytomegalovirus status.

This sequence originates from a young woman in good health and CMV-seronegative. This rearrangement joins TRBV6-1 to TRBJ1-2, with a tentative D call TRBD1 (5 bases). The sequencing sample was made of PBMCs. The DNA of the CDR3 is TGTGCCAGCAGTGGTACGGGGGCTAACTATGGCTACACCTTC. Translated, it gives CASSGTGANYGYTF.